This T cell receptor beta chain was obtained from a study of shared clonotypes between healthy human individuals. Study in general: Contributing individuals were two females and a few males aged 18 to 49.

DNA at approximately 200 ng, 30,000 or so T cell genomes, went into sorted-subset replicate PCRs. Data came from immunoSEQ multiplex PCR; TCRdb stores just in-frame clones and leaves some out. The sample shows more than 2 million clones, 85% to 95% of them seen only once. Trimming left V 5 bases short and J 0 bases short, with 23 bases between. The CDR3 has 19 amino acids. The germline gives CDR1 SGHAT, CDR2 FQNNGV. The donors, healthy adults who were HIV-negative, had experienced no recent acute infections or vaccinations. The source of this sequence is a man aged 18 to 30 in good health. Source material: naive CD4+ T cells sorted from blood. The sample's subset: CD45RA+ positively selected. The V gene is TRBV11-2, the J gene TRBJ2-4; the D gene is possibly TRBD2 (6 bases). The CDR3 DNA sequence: TGTGCCAGCAGCCCCGGGACTGGAAAAACGGGTCTAGCCAAAAACATTCAGTACTTC. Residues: CASSPGTGKTGLAKNIQYF.